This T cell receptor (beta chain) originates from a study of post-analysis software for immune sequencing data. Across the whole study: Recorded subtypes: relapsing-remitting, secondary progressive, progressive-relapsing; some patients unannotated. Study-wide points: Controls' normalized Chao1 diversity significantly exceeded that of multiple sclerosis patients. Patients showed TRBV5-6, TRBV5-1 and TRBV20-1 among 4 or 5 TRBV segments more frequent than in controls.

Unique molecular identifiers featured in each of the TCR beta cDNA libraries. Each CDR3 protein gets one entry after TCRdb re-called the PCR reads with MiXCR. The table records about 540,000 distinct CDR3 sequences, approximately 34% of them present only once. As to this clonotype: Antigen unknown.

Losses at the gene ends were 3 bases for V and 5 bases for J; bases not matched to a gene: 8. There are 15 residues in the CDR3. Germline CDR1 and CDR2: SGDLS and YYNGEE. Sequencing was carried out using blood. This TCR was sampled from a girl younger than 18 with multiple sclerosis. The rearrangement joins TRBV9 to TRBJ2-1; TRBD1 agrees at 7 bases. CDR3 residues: CASSGQGRGNNEQFF. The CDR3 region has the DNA TGTGCCAGCAGCGGACAGGGTCGGGGTAACAATGAGCAGTTCTTC.